This T cell receptor beta chain derives from a study of T cell responses to AZD1222 COVID-19 vaccine. V was clipped by 3 bases and J by 3 bases, with 11 bases between them. Germline CDR1 is MNHEY and CDR2 is SMNVEV (reference sequence). The CDR3 covers 15 residues. Profiled with immunoSEQ multiplex PCR; TCRdb holds only in-frame clones, not every one. The sample has about 100,000 clones; around nine tenths are singletons. This clone was seen a handful of times. The antigen is undetermined. Points from the study as a whole: Repertoire sampling happened only post peak T cell response. Vaccine-associated CD4 TCRs spanned spike, dominant at 160-218 and 743-854. Baseline serology detected seropositivity in only five to seven AZD1222 recipients.

Here the sequenced sample was peripheral blood, taken on day 0 of AZD1222 vaccination. The chain recombines TRBV27 with TRBJ2-2; a possible D gene is TRBD2 (5 bases). The receptor was derived from an adult in good health. CDR3 coding DNA: TGTGCCAGCAGTTTCTTGCTGGAGGACACCGGGGAGCTGTTTTTT. Translated, it gives CASSFLLEDTGELFF.